These T cell receptor beta chains were read from a single sample in a study of cytomegalovirus exposure and HLA in healthy donors. Only in-frame clones appear in the TCRdb table, and some are missing; sequencing was by immunoSEQ multiplex PCR. The profile covers some 150,000 clones, with roughly 80% appearing a single time and more than 3.5% taken by the ten largest. Sequencing was done on a sample of PBMCs. These receptor sequences come from a man aged 25-40 years in good health and CMV-seropositive. Each CDR3 is given with its conserved first and last residue. The D gene is left open where the match is weak. A clone size is listed for some rows: how often the clone was seen (once, few, many), or a class if it is expanded.

clone size: NA; V gene: TRBV7-5; D gene: NA; J gene: TRBJ1-1; CDR3 protein: CVRRRRGIEGAMNTEAFF; CDR3 DNA: TGTGTCAGAAGACGTAGAGGGATTGAGGGGGCCATGAACACTGAAGCTTTCTTT
clone size: NA; V gene: TRBV29-1; D gene: NA; J gene: TRBJ2-2; CDR3 protein: CSGDSNTGELFF; CDR3 DNA: TGCAGCGGTGACAGTAACACCGGGGAGCTGTTTTTT
clone size: NA; V gene: TRBV28; D gene: TRBD1; J gene: TRBJ1-6; CDR3 protein: CASSFRGQGLDSPLHF; CDR3 DNA: TGTGCCAGCAGTTTCCGGGGACAGGGGCTAGATTCACCCCTCCACTTT
clone size: NA; V gene: TRBV4-1; D gene: NA; J gene: TRBJ1-4; CDR3 protein: CASSHQDRTNEKLFF; CDR3 DNA: TGCGCCAGCAGCCACCAAGACAGAACTAATGAAAAACTGTTTTTT
clone size: NA; V gene: TRBV7-6; D gene: TRBD1; J gene: TRBJ2-7; CDR3 protein: CASSLVSGQGNYEQYF; CDR3 DNA: TGTGCCAGCAGCTTAGTGTCGGGACAGGGAAACTACGAGCAGTACTTC
clone size: NA; V gene: TRBV6-4; D gene: TRBD1; J gene: TRBJ1-1; CDR3 protein: CASRDREDTEAFF; CDR3 DNA: TGTGCCAGCAGGGACAGGGAGGACACTGAAGCTTTCTTT
clone size: NA; V gene: TRBV7-6; D gene: TRBD2; J gene: TRBJ2-1; CDR3 protein: CASSLEASGGAGEQFF; CDR3 DNA: TGTGCCAGCAGCTTAGAGGCTAGCGGGGGGGCGGGTGAGCAGTTCTTC
clone size: few; V gene: TRBV4-1; D gene: TRBD1; J gene: TRBJ1-6; CDR3 protein: CASSQGDRWIDSPLHF; CDR3 DNA: TGCGCCAGCAGCCAGGGGGACAGGTGGATTGACTCACCCCTCCACTTT
clone size: NA; V gene: TRBV6-6; D gene: NA; J gene: TRBJ1-6; CDR3 protein: CASSLVATAYNSPLHF; CDR3 DNA: TGTGCCAGCAGCCTCGTGGCCACAGCCTATAATTCACCCCTCCACTTT
clone size: few; V gene: TRBV5-1; D gene: NA; J gene: TRBJ2-1; CDR3 protein: CASSLAQGRRNYNEQFF; CDR3 DNA: TGCGCCAGCAGCTTGGCCCAGGGCAGGCGGAACTACAATGAGCAGTTCTTC
clone size: NA; V gene: TRBV7-3; D gene: NA; J gene: TRBJ2-2; CDR3 protein: CASSSAGAAGGELFF; CDR3 DNA: TGTGCCAGCAGCTCCGCGGGGGCTGCAGGCGGGGAGCTGTTTTTT
clone size: few; V gene: TRBV4-3; D gene: TRBD1; J gene: TRBJ2-4; CDR3 protein: CASSQEQGGAKNIQYF; CDR3 DNA: TGCGCCAGCAGCCAGGAACAGGGGGGAGCCAAAAACATTCAGTACTTC
clone size: NA; V gene: TRBV12-5; D gene: NA; J gene: TRBJ2-3; CDR3 protein: CASATGGGRTDTQYF; CDR3 DNA: TGTGCTAGTGCTACTGGCGGCGGGCGCACAGATACGCAGTATTTT
clone size: NA; V gene: TRBV4-3; D gene: TRBD1; J gene: TRBJ2-2; CDR3 protein: CASRIGTGGSTGELFF; CDR3 DNA: TGCGCCAGCAGAATAGGGACAGGGGGAAGCACCGGGGAGCTGTTTTTT
clone size: NA; V gene: TRBV6-5; D gene: TRBD2; J gene: TRBJ2-7; CDR3 protein: CASSYGTSGATYEQYF; CDR3 DNA: TGTGCCAGCAGTTATGGGACTAGCGGGGCGACCTACGAGCAGTACTTC
clone size: NA; V gene: TRBV10-2; D gene: TRBD1; J gene: TRBJ1-4; CDR3 protein: CASSRDSNEKLFF; CDR3 DNA: TGCGCCAGCAGCCGGGACAGTAATGAAAAACTGTTTTTT
clone size: few; V gene: TRBV6-1; D gene: TRBD1; J gene: TRBJ1-6; CDR3 protein: CASSDQDRAENSPLNF; CDR3 DNA: TGTGCCAGCAGTGACCAGGACAGGGCAGAAAATTCACCCCTCAACTTT
clone size: NA; V gene: TRBV5-6; D gene: NA; J gene: TRBJ2-7; CDR3 protein: CASSLVAGEQYF; CDR3 DNA: TGTGCCAGCAGCTTGGTGGCAGGGGAGCAGTACTTC
clone size: NA; V gene: TRBV9; D gene: NA; J gene: TRBJ2-4; CDR3 protein: CASSVGLPDIQYF; CDR3 DNA: TGTGCCAGCAGCGTAGGTCTGCCAGACATTCAGTACTTC
clone size: NA; V gene: TRBV10-3; D gene: NA; J gene: TRBJ2-7; CDR3 protein: CAIRRDTSYEQYF; CDR3 DNA: TGTGCCATCAGGAGGGACACCTCCTACGAGCAGTACTTC
clone size: NA; V gene: TRBV5-6; D gene: TRBD1; J gene: TRBJ2-7; CDR3 protein: CASSLDRGAYEQYF; CDR3 DNA: TGTGCCAGCTCCCTGGACAGGGGGGCCTACGAGCAGTACTTC
clone size: NA; V gene: TRBV2; D gene: NA; J gene: TRBJ2-3; CDR3 protein: CASSPQTVATDTQYF; CDR3 DNA: TGTGCCAGCAGCCCACAGACAGTGGCCACAGATACGCAGTATTTT
clone size: NA; V gene: TRBV6-5; D gene: NA; J gene: TRBJ2-7; CDR3 protein: CASSPSGGYEQYF; CDR3 DNA: TGTGCCAGCAGCCCGAGTGGAGGCTACGAGCAGTACTTC
clone size: NA; V gene: TRBV4-1; D gene: NA; J gene: TRBJ2-5; CDR3 protein: CASSQEGRVEETQYF; CDR3 DNA: TGCGCCAGCAGCCAAGAGGGCAGGGTCGAAGAGACCCAGTACTTC
clone size: NA; V gene: TRBV28; D gene: TRBD1; J gene: TRBJ1-1; CDR3 protein: CASRIQGQLAFF; CDR3 DNA: TGTGCCAGCCGGATACAGGGGCAACTAGCTTTCTTT
clone size: NA; V gene: TRBV29-1; D gene: TRBD1; J gene: TRBJ2-5; CDR3 protein: CSASDRGLETQYF; CDR3 DNA: TGCAGCGCATCGGACAGGGGGCTGGAGACCCAGTACTTC
clone size: NA; V gene: TRBV7-6; D gene: TRBD2; J gene: TRBJ2-2; CDR3 protein: CASSPTSGTNTGELFF; CDR3 DNA: TGTGCCAGCAGCCCCACAAGCGGGACTAACACCGGGGAGCTGTTTTTT
clone size: NA; V gene: TRBV4-3; D gene: TRBD2; J gene: TRBJ2-2; CDR3 protein: CASRRGANTGELFF; CDR3 DNA: TGCGCCAGCAGGCGGGGGGCAAACACCGGGGAGCTGTTTTTT
clone size: NA; V gene: TRBV19; D gene: NA; J gene: TRBJ2-3; CDR3 protein: CAPMGEVRTSTDTQYF; CDR3 DNA: TGTGCCCCTATGGGAGAGGTGAGAACTAGCACAGATACGCAGTATTTT
clone size: NA; V gene: TRBV7-2; D gene: NA; J gene: TRBJ2-7; CDR3 protein: CASSFSSYEQYF; CDR3 DNA: TGTGCCAGCAGCTTTAGCTCCTACGAGCAGTACTTC
clone size: NA; V gene: TRBV18; D gene: TRBD1; J gene: TRBJ1-2; CDR3 protein: CASSPVQGIYGYTF; CDR3 DNA: TGTGCCAGCTCACCAGTACAGGGGATCTATGGCTACACCTTC
clone size: NA; V gene: TRBV14; D gene: NA; J gene: TRBJ1-1; CDR3 protein: CASSSTVDTEAFF; CDR3 DNA: TGTGCCAGCAGCAGTACGGTAGACACTGAAGCTTTCTTT
clone size: NA; V gene: TRBV28; D gene: TRBD1; J gene: TRBJ2-7; CDR3 protein: CASSLDRGSEQYF; CDR3 DNA: TGTGCCAGCAGTTTGGACAGGGGTTCCGAGCAGTACTTC
clone size: NA; V gene: TRBV21-1; D gene: NA; J gene: TRBJ1-5; CDR3 protein: CASSKVGRVSNQPQHF; CDR3 DNA: TGTGCCAGCAGCAAAGTGGGCAGGGTTAGCAATCAGCCCCAGCATTTT
clone size: NA; V gene: TRBV4-3; D gene: NA; J gene: TRBJ2-2; CDR3 protein: CASSQDLSGELFF; CDR3 DNA: TGCGCCAGCAGCCAAGATTTATCCGGGGAGCTGTTTTTT
clone size: NA; V gene: TRBV4-3; D gene: NA; J gene: TRBJ2-7; CDR3 protein: CASSQTTGYEQYF; CDR3 DNA: TGCGCCAGCAGCCAAACGACAGGTTACGAGCAGTACTTC
clone size: NA; V gene: TRBV2; D gene: NA; J gene: TRBJ2-5; CDR3 protein: CASSGSSGQETQYF; CDR3 DNA: TGTGCCAGCAGTGGCTCCAGCGGTCAAGAGACCCAGTACTTC
clone size: few; V gene: TRBV18; D gene: NA; J gene: TRBJ2-7; CDR3 protein: CASSVTGNYEQYF; CDR3 DNA: TGTGCCAGCTCAGTAACGGGAAACTACGAGCAGTACTTC
clone size: NA; V gene: TRBV4-3; D gene: NA; J gene: TRBJ2-3; CDR3 protein: CASSQERTYRDTQYF; CDR3 DNA: TGCGCCAGCAGCCAAGAAAGGACTTACCGAGATACGCAGTATTTT
clone size: NA; V gene: TRBV7-6; D gene: NA; J gene: TRBJ2-7; CDR3 protein: CASSKSFGEEQYF; CDR3 DNA: TGTGCCAGCAGCAAAAGCTTCGGAGAGGAGCAGTACTTC
clone size: NA; V gene: TRBV10-3; D gene: TRBD1; J gene: TRBJ2-5; CDR3 protein: CAISEQGPQETQYF; CDR3 DNA: TGTGCCATCAGTGAACAGGGGCCTCAAGAGACCCAGTACTTC
clone size: NA; V gene: TRBV19; D gene: NA; J gene: TRBJ1-1; CDR3 protein: CASTLGGGPNEAFF; CDR3 DNA: TGTGCCAGTACCCTCGGCGGGGGCCCCAATGAAGCTTTCTTT
clone size: NA; V gene: TRBV5-4; D gene: NA; J gene: TRBJ2-3; CDR3 protein: CASSLDRDTQYF; CDR3 DNA: TGTGCCAGCAGCTTGGATCGGGATACGCAGTATTTT
clone size: NA; V gene: TRBV2; D gene: NA; J gene: TRBJ2-7; CDR3 protein: CASSGRRDTEQYF; CDR3 DNA: TGTGCCAGCAGTGGCCGGCGGGATACTGAGCAGTACTTC
clone size: NA; V gene: TRBV29-1; D gene: TRBD2; J gene: TRBJ2-7; CDR3 protein: CSVTPTSGVPYEQYF; CDR3 DNA: TGCAGCGTGACACCAACTAGCGGGGTACCCTACGAGCAGTACTTC
clone size: NA; V gene: TRBV18; D gene: NA; J gene: TRBJ1-2; CDR3 protein: CASSPLGTEFYGYTF; CDR3 DNA: TGTGCCAGCTCACCTCTCGGAACAGAATTCTATGGCTACACCTTC
clone size: few; V gene: TRBV1; D gene: NA; J gene: TRBJ2-3; CDR3 protein: CTNNGLADALGTQYF; CDR3 DNA: TGCACCAACAACGGACTAGCGGACGCTCTCGGTACGCAGTATTTT
clone size: few; V gene: TRBV9; D gene: NA; J gene: TRBJ2-4; CDR3 protein: CASSVAGSIQYF; CDR3 DNA: TGTGCCAGCAGCGTAGCGGGGAGCATTCAGTACTTC
clone size: NA; V gene: TRBV2; D gene: TRBD1; J gene: TRBJ2-5; CDR3 protein: CASSELGQVGQETQYF; CDR3 DNA: TGTGCCAGCAGTGAACTTGGACAGGTTGGGCAAGAGACCCAGTACTTC
clone size: NA; V gene: TRBV5-1; D gene: TRBD1; J gene: TRBJ2-3; CDR3 protein: CASSRGQGTSTDTQYF; CDR3 DNA: TGCGCCAGCAGCCGGGGACAGGGAACTAGCACAGATACGCAGTATTTT
clone size: NA; V gene: TRBV30; D gene: NA; J gene: TRBJ2-7; CDR3 protein: CALSSQGGVYEQYF; CDR3 DNA: TGTGCCCTCTCCAGTCAGGGGGGCGTTTACGAGCAGTACTTC